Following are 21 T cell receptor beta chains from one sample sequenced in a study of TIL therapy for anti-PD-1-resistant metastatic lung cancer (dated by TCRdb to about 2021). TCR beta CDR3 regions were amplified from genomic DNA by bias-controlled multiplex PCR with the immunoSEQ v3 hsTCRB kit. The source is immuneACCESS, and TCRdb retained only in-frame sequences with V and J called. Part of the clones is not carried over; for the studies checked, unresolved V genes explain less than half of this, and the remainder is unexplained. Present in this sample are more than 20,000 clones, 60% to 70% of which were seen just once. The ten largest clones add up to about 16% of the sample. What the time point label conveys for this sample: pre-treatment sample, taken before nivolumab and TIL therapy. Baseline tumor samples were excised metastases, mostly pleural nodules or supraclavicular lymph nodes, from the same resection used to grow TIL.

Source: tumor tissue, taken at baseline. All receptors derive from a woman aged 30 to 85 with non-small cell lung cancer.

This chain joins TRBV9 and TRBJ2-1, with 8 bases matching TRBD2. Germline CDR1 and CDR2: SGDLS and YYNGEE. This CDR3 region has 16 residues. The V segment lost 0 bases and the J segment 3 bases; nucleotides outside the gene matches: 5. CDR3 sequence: CASSVVVAGHYNEQFF. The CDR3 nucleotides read TGTGCCAGCAGCGTAGTAGTAGCGGGACACTACAATGAGCAGTTCTTC.

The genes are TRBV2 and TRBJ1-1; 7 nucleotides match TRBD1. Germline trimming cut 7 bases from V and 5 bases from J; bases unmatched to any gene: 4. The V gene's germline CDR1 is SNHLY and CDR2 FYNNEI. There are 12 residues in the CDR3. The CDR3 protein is CASKSGGTEAFF. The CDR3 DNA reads TGTGCCAGCAAATCAGGGGGTACTGAAGCTTTCTTT.

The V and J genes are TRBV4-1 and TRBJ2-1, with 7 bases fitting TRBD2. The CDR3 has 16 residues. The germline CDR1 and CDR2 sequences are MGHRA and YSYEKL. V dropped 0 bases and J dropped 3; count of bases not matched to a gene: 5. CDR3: CASSQDDSGFYNEQFF. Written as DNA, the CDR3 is TGCGCCAGCAGCCAAGACGATAGCGGGTTCTACAATGAGCAGTTCTTC.

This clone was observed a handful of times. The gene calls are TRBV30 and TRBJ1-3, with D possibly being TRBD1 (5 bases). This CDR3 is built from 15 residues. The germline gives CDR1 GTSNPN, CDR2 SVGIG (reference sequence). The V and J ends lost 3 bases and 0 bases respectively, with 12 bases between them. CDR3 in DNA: TGTGCCTGGAGCCGGGACTCTGGCTCTGGAAACACCATATATTTT. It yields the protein CAWSRDSGSGNTIYF.

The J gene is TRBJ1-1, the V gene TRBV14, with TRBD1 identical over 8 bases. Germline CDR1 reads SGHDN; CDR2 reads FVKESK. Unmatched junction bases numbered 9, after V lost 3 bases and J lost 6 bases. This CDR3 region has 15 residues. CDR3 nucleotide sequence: TGTGCCAGCAGCCAGTCCAGGACAGGGAGGGCTGAAGCTTTCTTT. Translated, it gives CASSQSRTGRAEAFF.

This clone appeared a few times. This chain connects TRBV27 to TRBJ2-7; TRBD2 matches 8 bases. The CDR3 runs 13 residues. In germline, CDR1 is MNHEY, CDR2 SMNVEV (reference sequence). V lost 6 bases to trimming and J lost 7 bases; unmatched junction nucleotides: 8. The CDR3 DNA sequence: TGTGCCAGCAGACCCAGCGGGGGTCGGGAGCAGTACTTC. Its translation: CASRPSGGREQYF.

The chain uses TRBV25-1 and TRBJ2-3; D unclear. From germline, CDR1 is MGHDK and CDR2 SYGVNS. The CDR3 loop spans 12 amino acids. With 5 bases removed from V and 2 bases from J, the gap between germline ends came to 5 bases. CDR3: CASSPYTDTQYF. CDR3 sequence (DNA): TGTGCCAGCAGTCCCTACACAGATACGCAGTATTTT. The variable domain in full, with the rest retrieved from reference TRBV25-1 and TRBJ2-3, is EADIYQTPRYLVIGTGKKITLECSQTMGHDKMYWYQQDPGMELHLIHYSYGVNSTEKGDLSSESTVSRIRTEHFPLTLESARPSHTSQYLCASSPYTDTQYFGPGTRLTVL.

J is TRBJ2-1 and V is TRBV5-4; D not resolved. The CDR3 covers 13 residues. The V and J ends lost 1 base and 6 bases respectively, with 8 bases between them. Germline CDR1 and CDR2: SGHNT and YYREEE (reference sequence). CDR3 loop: CASSLSRSNEQFF. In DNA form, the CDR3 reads TGTGCCAGCAGCTTGTCCCGTTCCAATGAGCAGTTCTTC. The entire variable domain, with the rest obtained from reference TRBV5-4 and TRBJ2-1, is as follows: ETGVTQSPTHLIKTRGQQVTLRCSSQSGHNTVSWYQQALGQGPQFIFQYYREEENGRGNFPPRFSGLQFPNYSSELNVNALELDDSALYLCASSLSRSNEQFFGPGTRLTVL.

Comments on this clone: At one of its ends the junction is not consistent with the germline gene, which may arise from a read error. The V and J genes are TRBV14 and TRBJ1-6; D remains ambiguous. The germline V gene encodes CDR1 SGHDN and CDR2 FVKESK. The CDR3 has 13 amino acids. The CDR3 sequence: CASSQHYSSPLHF. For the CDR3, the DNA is TGTGCCAGCAGCCAACATTATAGTTCACCCCTCCACTTT.

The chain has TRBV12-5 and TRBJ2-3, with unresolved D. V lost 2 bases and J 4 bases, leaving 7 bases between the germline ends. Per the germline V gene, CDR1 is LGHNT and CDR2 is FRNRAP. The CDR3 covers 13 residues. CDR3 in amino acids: CASGLYGSDTQYF. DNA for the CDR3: TGTGCTAGTGGTTTGTACGGTTCAGATACGCAGTATTTT.

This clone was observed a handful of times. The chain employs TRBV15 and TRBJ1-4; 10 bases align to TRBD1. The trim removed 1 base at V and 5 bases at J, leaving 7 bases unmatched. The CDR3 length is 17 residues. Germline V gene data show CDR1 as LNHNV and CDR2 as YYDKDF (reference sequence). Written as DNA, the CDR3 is TGTGCCACCAGCAGAGGGACAGGGGGGAATCGGAATGAAAAACTGTTTTTT. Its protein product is CATSRGTGGNRNEKLFF.

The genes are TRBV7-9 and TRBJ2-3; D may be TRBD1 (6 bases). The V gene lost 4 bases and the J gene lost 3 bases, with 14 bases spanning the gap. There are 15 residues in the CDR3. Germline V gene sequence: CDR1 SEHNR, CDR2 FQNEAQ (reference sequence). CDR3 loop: CASSSIGRGTDTQYF. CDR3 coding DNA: TGTGCCAGCAGCTCTATCGGCAGGGGAACAGATACGCAGTATTTT.

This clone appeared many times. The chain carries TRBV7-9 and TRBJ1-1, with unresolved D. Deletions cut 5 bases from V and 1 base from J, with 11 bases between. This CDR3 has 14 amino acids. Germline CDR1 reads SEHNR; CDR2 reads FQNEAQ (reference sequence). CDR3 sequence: CASSLTMGNTEAFF. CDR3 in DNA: TGTGCCAGCAGCCTAACCATGGGGAACACTGAAGCTTTCTTT. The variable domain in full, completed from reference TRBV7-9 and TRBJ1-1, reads DTGVSQNPRHKITKRGQNVTFRCDPISEHNRLYWYRQTLGQGPEFLTYFQNEAQLEKSRLLSDRFSAERPKGSFSTLEIQRTEQGDSAMYLCASSLTMGNTEAFFGQGTRLTVV.

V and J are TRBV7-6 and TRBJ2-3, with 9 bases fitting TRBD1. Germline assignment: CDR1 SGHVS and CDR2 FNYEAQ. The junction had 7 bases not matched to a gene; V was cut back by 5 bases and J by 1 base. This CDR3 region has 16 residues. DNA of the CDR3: TGTGCCAGCAGCCTTACCGGGACAGGGCGCACAGATACGCAGTATTTT. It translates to CASSLTGTGRTDTQYF.

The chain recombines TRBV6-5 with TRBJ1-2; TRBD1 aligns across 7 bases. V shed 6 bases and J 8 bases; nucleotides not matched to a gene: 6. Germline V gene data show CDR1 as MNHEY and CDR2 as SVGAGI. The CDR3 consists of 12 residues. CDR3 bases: TGTGCCAGCAGCCGACAGGGTTGGGGCTACACCTTC. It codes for CASSRQGWGYTF.

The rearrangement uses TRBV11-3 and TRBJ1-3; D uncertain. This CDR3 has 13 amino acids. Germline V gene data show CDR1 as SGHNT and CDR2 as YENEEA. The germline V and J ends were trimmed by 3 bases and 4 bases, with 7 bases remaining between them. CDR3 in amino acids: CASSLNWGNTIYF. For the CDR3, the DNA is TGTGCCAGCAGCTTGAATTGGGGAAACACCATATATTTT.

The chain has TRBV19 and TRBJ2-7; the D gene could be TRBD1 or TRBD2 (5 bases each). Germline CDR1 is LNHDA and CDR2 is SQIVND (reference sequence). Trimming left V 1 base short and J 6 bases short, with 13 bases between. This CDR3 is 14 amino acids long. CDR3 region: CASSIGDRLAEQYF. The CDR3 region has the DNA TGTGCCAGTAGTATAGGGGACCGCCTCGCCGAGCAGTACTTC.

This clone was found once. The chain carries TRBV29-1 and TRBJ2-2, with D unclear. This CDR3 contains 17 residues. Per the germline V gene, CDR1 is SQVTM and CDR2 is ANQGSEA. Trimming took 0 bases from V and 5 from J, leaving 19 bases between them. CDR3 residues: CSVEEPSPSERTGELFF. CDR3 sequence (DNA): TGCAGCGTTGAAGAGCCCTCGCCTAGTGAGCGAACCGGGGAGCTGTTTTTT.

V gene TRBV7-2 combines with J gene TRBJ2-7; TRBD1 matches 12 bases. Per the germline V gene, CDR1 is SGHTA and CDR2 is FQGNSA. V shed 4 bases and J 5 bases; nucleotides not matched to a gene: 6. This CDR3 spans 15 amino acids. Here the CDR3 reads CASSSLGQGADEQYF. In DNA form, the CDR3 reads TGTGCCAGCAGCTCCCTGGGACAGGGGGCCGACGAGCAGTACTTC.

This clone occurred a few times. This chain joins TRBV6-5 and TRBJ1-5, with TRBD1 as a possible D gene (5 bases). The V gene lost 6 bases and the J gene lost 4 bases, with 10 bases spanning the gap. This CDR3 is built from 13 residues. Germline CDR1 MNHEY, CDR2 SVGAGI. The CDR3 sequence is CASSPGGNQPQHF. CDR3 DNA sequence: TGTGCCAGCAGCCCCGGGGGTAATCAGCCCCAGCATTTT.

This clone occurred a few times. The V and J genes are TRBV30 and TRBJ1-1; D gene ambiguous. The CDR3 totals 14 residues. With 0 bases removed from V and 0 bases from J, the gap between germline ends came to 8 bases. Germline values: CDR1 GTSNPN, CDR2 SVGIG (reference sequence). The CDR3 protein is CAWSVGQLNTEAFF. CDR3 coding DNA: TGTGCCTGGAGTGTAGGTCAGCTGAACACTGAAGCTTTCTTT.